This T cell receptor (beta chain) was sequenced for a study of blood T cell repertoires in COVID-19. In the study overall: The United States, Italy and Spain were the sources of the acute and convalescent COVID-19 samples. The analysed material was cDNA or gDNA that came from T cells, B-cell-depleted T cells, or PBMCs.

Methods used by the authors: Cell counts per sample came from amplifying reference gene primers. Assay used: immunoSEQ multiplex PCR; TCRdb lists only in-frame clones, some missing. That table furnishes V, J and clone size, whereas the DNA furnished D and trimming. The repertoire includes about 250,000 clones, 70% to 90% of them detected once, and 0.65% to 0.9% sits in the top ten. V dropped 5 bases and J dropped 0 bases, with 11 bases sitting between them. The germline gives CDR1 LNHDA, CDR2 SQIVND (reference sequence). The CDR3 has 15 amino acids. The V and J genes are TRBV19 and TRBJ1-5; the D gene is possibly TRBD1 (6 bases). Sequenced input: peripheral blood. The source of this sequence is a woman in her 30s with acute or convalescent COVID-19. The CDR3 loop is CASSARTVSNQPQHF. CDR3 DNA: TGTGCCAGTAGTGCAAGGACAGTTAGCAATCAGCCCCAGCATTTT.